This paragraph reports one TCR beta chain. V lost 7 bases, J lost 4 bases, and 19 bases lay in between. This CDR3 has 16 residues. Germline CDR1 reads SGHAT; CDR2 reads FQNNGV. The entry originates in a study of T cell responses to AZD1222 COVID-19 vaccine. Assay: immunoSEQ multiplex PCR; the TCRdb copy retains only in-frame clones and omits some. The table records approximately 180,000 clones, 85% to 90% of them present only once. The origin of this receptor is an adult who received the MenACWY meningococcal vaccine as a control. This material consisted of peripheral blood, taken 28 days after the second dose of the MenACWY control vaccine. V gene TRBV11-2 combines with J gene TRBJ2-2, with D perhaps TRBD1 (5 bases). The CDR3 DNA reads as TGTGCCAGCATCTACGACTGGCAAAGGGGCACCGGGGAGCTGTTTTTT. Its protein product is CASIYDWQRGTGELFF.